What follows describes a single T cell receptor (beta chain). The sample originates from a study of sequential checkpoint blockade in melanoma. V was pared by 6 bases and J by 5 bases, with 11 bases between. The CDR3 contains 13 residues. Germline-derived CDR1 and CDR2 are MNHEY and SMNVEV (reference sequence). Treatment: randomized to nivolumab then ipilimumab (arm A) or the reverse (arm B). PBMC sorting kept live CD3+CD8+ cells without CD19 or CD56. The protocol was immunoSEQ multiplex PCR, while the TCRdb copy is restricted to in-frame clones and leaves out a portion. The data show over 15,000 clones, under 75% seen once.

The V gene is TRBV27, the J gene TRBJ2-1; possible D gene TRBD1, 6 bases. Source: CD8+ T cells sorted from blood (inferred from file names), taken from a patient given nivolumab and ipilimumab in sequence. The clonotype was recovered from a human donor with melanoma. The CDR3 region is CASSWTVDNEQFF. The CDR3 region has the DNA TGTGCCAGCAGCTGGACAGTGGACAATGAGCAGTTCTTC.